Below are 3 T cell receptor beta chains sequenced from a single sample in a study of cytomegalovirus exposure and HLA in healthy donors. Researchers ran the PCR with 60 Vbeta and 13 Jbeta primers. The data were produced by immunoSEQ multiplex PCR, yet TCRdb's version contains in-frame clones alone and is incomplete. The data hold hundreds of thousands of clones, with more than 80% observed a single time. The specimen was PBMCs. The receptors were sampled from a man aged 25-40 years in good health and CMV-seronegative.

This clone turned up a few times. Written as DNA, the CDR3 is TGTGCCAGCAGTGGGATTGGACACCCTTATGGCTACACCTTC. Translation: CASSGIGHPYGYTF. The rearrangement uses TRBV6-1 and TRBJ1-2; tentatively, D is TRBD1 (5 bases). Germline V CDR1 and CDR2: MNHNS, SASEGT. Trimming shortened V by 4 bases and J by 5 bases, and 14 bases separated the two germline ends. There are 14 residues in the CDR3.

The CDR3 spells CASTSGGRMNTEAFF. CDR3 in DNA: TGTGCCAGCACCTCCGGGGGTCGCATGAACACTGAAGCTTTCTTT. The gene calls are TRBV6-6 and TRBJ1-1, with D perhaps TRBD1 (5 bases). The CDR3 is made up of 15 amino acids. V lost 7 bases, J lost 0 bases, and 15 bases lay in between. Germline V lookup: CDR1 MNHNY, CDR2 SVGAGI (reference sequence).

This clone was observed a handful of times. V and J are TRBV6-1 and TRBJ2-7, with TRBD1 identical over 9 bases. Germline trimming cut 6 bases from V and 1 base from J; bases unmatched to any gene: 7. The germline CDR1 and CDR2 sequences are MNHNS and SASEGT. The CDR3 loop spans 15 amino acids. CDR3 sequence reads: CASSVGQGQSYEQYF. The CDR3 DNA is TGTGCCAGCAGCGTGGGACAGGGTCAGTCCTACGAGCAGTACTTC.